This record covers a single T cell receptor beta chain. The data derive from a study of CXCR3-negative and CXCR3-positive naive CD8 T cells. In preparing the TRB cDNA libraries, 5' RACE with UMI labels was used. Using the 5' RACE reads, TCRdb records one entry per CDR3 protein without DNA. The table lists around 92,000 distinct CDR3 sequences. Germline V gives CDR1 SGHRS, CDR2 YFSETQ. This CDR3 has 14 amino acids. This receptor was identified in a human donor in good health. Some clones in this sample may be carry-over from other donors' samples. What was sequenced was naive CXCR3- CD8+ T cells from blood. Subset indicated: CD45RO-CCR7+CD27+CD95- naive CD8+ T cells lacking CXCR3 (TNR3-). The chain is built from TRBV5-1 and TRBJ2-1; absent DNA, TCRdb's TRBD1 call cannot be checked. CDR3 protein: CASSAYRGVNEQFF. The whole variable domain, remainder taken from reference TRBV5-1 and TRBJ2-1, is KAGVTQTPRYLIKTRGQQVTLSCSPISGHRSVSWYQQTPGQGLQFLFEYFSETQRNKGNFPGRFSGRQFSNSRSEMNVSTLELGDSALYLCASSAYRGVNEQFFGPGTRLTVL.